Listed here are 24 T cell receptor beta chains from one sample, sequenced in a study of PD-L1 blockade in urothelial cancer. The time point denotes: pretreatment peripheral blood. Sequencing used immunoSEQ multiplex PCR; TCRdb keeps in-frame clones, though not all of them. The sample has over 35,000 clones; 80% to 95% are singletons. The sequences come from PBMCs, collected around atezolizumab (anti-PD-L1) treatment. Receptors were obtained from a woman aged 60 to 75 with urothelial cancer.

The rearrangement joins TRBV28 to TRBJ1-2; D might be TRBD1 (6 bases). The CDR3 spans 15 residues. With 8 bases removed from V and 7 bases from J, the gap between germline ends came to 23 bases. Germline CDR1 reads MDHEN; CDR2 reads SYDVKM. The CDR3 DNA reads as TGTGCCAGCCTATTGGGGGGGGCTAGTTCTTCTGGCTACACCTTC. Protein: CASLLGGASSSGYTF.

V gene TRBV29-1 combines with J gene TRBJ2-3; D gene unclear. Germline assignment: CDR1 SQVTM and CDR2 ANQGSEA. Trimming stripped 6 bases from V and 14 bases from J, with 21 bases between. The CDR3 length is 12 residues. CDR3 protein: CSVLGTQNLVYF. CDR3 nucleotides: TGCAGCGTCCTGGGCACACAGAATTTGGTGTATTTT.

V gene TRBV6-5 combines with J gene TRBJ2-7, with D hard to call. CDR3 length: 13 amino acids. Between the trimmed V and J ends, which lost 6 bases and 2 bases, there was a span of 11 bases. Looked up from germline, CDR1 is MNHEY and CDR2 is SVGAGI. CDR3 loop: CASRVGGTYEQYF. In nucleotides, the CDR3 is TGTGCCAGCAGAGTTGGCGGAACCTACGAGCAGTACTTC.

This chain links TRBV5-5 with TRBJ2-7; 10 nucleotides align to TRBD1. V was pared by 5 bases and J by 1 base, with 3 bases of the junction left unmatched. Germline CDR1 SGHKS, CDR2 YYEKEE (reference sequence). This CDR3 spans 14 amino acids. The CDR3, as DNA: TGTGCCAGCAGACGGACAGGGGGGTCCTACGAGCAGTACTTC. The encoded protein is CASRRTGGSYEQYF.

The rearrangement joins TRBV5-4 to TRBJ1-2; 9 bases are a match to TRBD1. In germline, CDR1 is SGHNT, CDR2 YYREEE (reference sequence). With V trimmed by 4 bases and J by 4 bases, 5 bases remained unmatched. This CDR3 has 14 residues. The CDR3 region is CASSTGQGSYGYTF. The CDR3 coding sequence is TGTGCCAGCAGCACCGGACAGGGGAGCTATGGCTACACCTTC.

The chain has TRBV6-5 and TRBJ2-7; D might be TRBD2 (5 bases). Germline V gene lookup returns CDR1 MNHEY and CDR2 SVGAGI. The V end lost 2 bases, the J end lost 6 bases, and 14 bases lay between the germline ends. CDR3 size: 14 residues. The CDR3 DNA sequence: TGTGCCAGCAGTTACGAGGGCGGCCGGGGCGAGCAGTACTTC. Translated: CASSYEGGRGEQYF.

This chain joins TRBV30 and TRBJ2-1; TRBD2 matches at 8 bases. Germline assignment: CDR1 GTSNPN and CDR2 SVGIG (reference sequence). V lost 8 bases and J lost 7; bases outside the gene matches: 10. The CDR3 covers 13 residues. CDR3 bases: TGTGCCGTCAGCGGGGGAAGGCGGAATGAGCAGTTCTTC. This translates into CAVSGGRRNEQFF.

The J gene is TRBJ2-7, the V gene TRBV25-1, with TRBD2 matching 7 bases. The J segment lost 5 bases and the V segment lost 6 bases, leaving 4 bases of the junction unmatched. Germline V lookup: CDR1 MGHDK, CDR2 SYGVNS. The CDR3 has 12 residues. The CDR3 sequence is CASRGGDHEQYF. Written as DNA, the CDR3 is TGTGCCAGCAGGGGAGGGGATCACGAGCAGTACTTC.

The chain recombines TRBV6-1 with TRBJ2-2; TRBD2 aligns across 7 bases. Germline V gives CDR1 MNHNS, CDR2 SASEGT. The CDR3 extends over 13 amino acids. J lost 6 bases, V lost 7 bases, and 5 bases had no gene match. The CDR3 loop is CASTGGGPGELFF. DNA for the CDR3: TGTGCCAGCACCGGGGGAGGGCCCGGGGAGCTGTTTTTT.

The sample holds a few counts of this clone. The J gene is TRBJ1-5, the V gene TRBV6-5; possible D gene TRBD1, 5 bases. Germline CDR1 and CDR2: MNHEY and SVGAGI. The CDR3 runs to 15 residues. V dropped 2 bases and J dropped 1 base, with 9 bases sitting between them. CDR3 sequence (DNA): TGTGCCAGCAGTTACGGGTCAGGGAGCAATCAGCCCCAGCATTTT. This gives the protein CASSYGSGSNQPQHF.

This chain connects TRBV18 to TRBJ1-2; the D is unclear. V shed 3 bases and J shed 2 bases, with 10 bases lying between them. CDR1 is KGHSH, CDR2 LQKENI, per germline. This CDR3 has 14 residues. CDR3 amino acids: CASSPRNGNYGYTF. The CDR3 DNA follows: TGTGCCAGCTCACCGAGGAATGGAAACTATGGCTACACCTTC.

The chain joins TRBV5-5 to TRBJ2-1; 11 bases line up with TRBD2. The length of the CDR3 is 15 residues. Germline loops: CDR1 SGHKS, CDR2 YYEKEE (reference sequence). The ends lost 1 base at V and 9 bases at J; junction bases unmatched: 6. CDR3 in amino acids: CASSLTSGRNGEQFF. For the CDR3, the DNA is TGTGCCAGCAGCTTGACTAGCGGGAGAAACGGTGAGCAGTTCTTC. The variable domain in full, with the rest retrieved from reference TRBV5-5 and TRBJ2-1, is DAGVTQSPTHLIKTRGQQVTLRCSPISGHKSVSWYQQVLGQGPQFIFQYYEKEERGRGNFPDRFSARQFPNYSSELNVNALLLGDSALYLCASSLTSGRNGEQFFGPGTRLTVL.

The chain has TRBV1 and TRBJ1-3; the table's D call, TRBD1, has no DNA check behind it. TRBV1 is a listed pseudogene. The CDR3 totals 19 residues. The CDR3 spells CTSSQGWQGAFSSGNTIYF. DNA of the CDR3: TGCACCAGCAGCCAAGGTTGGCAGGGGGCGTTTTCCTCTGGAAACACCATATATTTT.

This chain uses TRBV4-2 with TRBJ1-1, with a weak D call TRBD1 (6 bases). Trimming shortened V by 1 base and J by 4 bases, and 13 bases separated the two germline ends. The CDR3 extends over 15 amino acids. CDR1 and CDR2 from the germline V gene are LGHNA and YNFKEQ. CDR3 nucleotides: TGTGCCAGCAGCCAAGGTGGGAGACAGGTCACTGAAGCTTTCTTT. This gives the protein CASSQGGRQVTEAFF.

This chain uses TRBV9 with TRBJ1-6; weak D call: TRBD1 (5 bases). Trimming stripped 4 bases from V and 6 bases from J, with 8 bases between. The CDR3 extends over 13 amino acids. From germline, CDR1 is SGDLS and CDR2 YYNGEE. The CDR3 sequence: CASSSGLNSPLHF. The CDR3 DNA sequence: TGTGCCAGCAGCTCGGGACTTAATTCACCCCTCCACTTT.

This clone was counted once. This chain uses TRBV5-1 with TRBJ2-3; D ambiguous. Trimming removed 7 bases from V and 0 bases from J, with 15 bases in between. In germline, CDR1 is SGHRS, CDR2 YFSETQ. The CDR3 consists of 15 residues. The CDR3 DNA reads as TGCGCCAGCCGAGATCAACCTTCTAGCACAGATACGCAGTATTTT. Translation gives CASRDQPSSTDTQYF.

The chain couples TRBV29-1 to TRBJ1-1; D perhaps matches TRBD1 (6 bases). Trimming cost V 7 bases and J 4 bases, with 22 bases left between them. The CDR3 sequence is 15 residues long. The germline V gene encodes CDR1 SQVTM and CDR2 ANQGSEA. The CDR3 DNA follows: TGCAGCGCCATATCCCTTGACAGGATAATCACTGAAGCTTTCTTT. Amino acid sequence: CSAISLDRIITEAFF.

This chain connects TRBV28 to TRBJ2-1; 9 nucleotides match TRBD2. The CDR3 loop spans 16 amino acids. Germline-derived CDR1 and CDR2 are MDHEN and SYDVKM. With 6 bases clipped from V and 6 bases from J, the junction kept 12 bases outside the gene matches. CDR3 sequence: CASRLLRTSVSNEQFF. Here the CDR3 DNA reads TGTGCCAGCAGGTTACTCCGGACTAGCGTTAGCAATGAGCAGTTCTTC.

This chain connects TRBV28 to TRBJ1-1, with 8 bases matching TRBD1. The junction had 4 bases not matched to a gene; V was cut back by 6 bases and J by 4 bases. Germline V gene lookup returns CDR1 MDHEN and CDR2 SYDVKM. The CDR3 has 13 amino acids. CDR3 DNA sequence: TGTGCCAGCAGGCGAACAGGGGGCACTGAAGCTTTCTTT. Its translation is CASRRTGGTEAFF.

The chain has TRBV7-2 and TRBJ2-7; D is uncertain. Trimming cost V 5 bases and J 4 bases, with 6 bases left between them. The CDR3 consists of 11 residues. The germline gives CDR1 SGHTA, CDR2 FQGNSA. The CDR3 DNA sequence: TGTGCCAGCAGCCCCGGTTACGAGCAGTACTTC. Its translation: CASSPGYEQYF.

This chain links TRBV11-2 with TRBJ2-3, with D perhaps TRBD1 (5 bases). V shed 4 bases and J shed 1 base, with 12 bases lying between them. Germline V lookup: CDR1 SGHAT, CDR2 FQNNGV. This CDR3 is built from 15 residues. In DNA form, the CDR3 reads TGTGCCAGCAGCTCCAGGGAACGGGGCACAGATACGCAGTATTTT. Protein product: CASSSRERGTDTQYF. Using reference TRBV11-2 and TRBJ2-3 for the parts outside the CDR3, the full variable domain is EAGVAQSPRYKIIEKRQSVAFWCNPISGHATLYWYQQILGQGPKLLIQFQNNGVVDDSQLPKDRFSAERLKGVDSTLKIQPAKLEDSAVYLCASSSRERGTDTQYFGPGTRLTVL.

The chain carries TRBV5-1 and TRBJ2-3; 11 bases are shared with TRBD2. Germline-derived CDR1 and CDR2 are SGHRS and YFSETQ. There are 16 residues in the CDR3. V was clipped by 7 bases and J by 2 bases; unmatched bases: 9. The CDR3 DNA reads as TGCGCCAGCTCGAGCCATAGCGGGAGGGTCACAGATACGCAGTATTTT. It encodes CASSSHSGRVTDTQYF.

V gene TRBV4-1 combines with J gene TRBJ1-1; 7 bases are shared with TRBD1. CDR1 and CDR2 (germline): MGHRA, YSYEKL. The CDR3 has 14 amino acids. V lost 1 base to trimming and J lost 5 bases; unmatched junction nucleotides: 4. CDR3 amino acids: CASSQVDRDTEAFF. Written as DNA, the CDR3 is TGCGCCAGCAGCCAAGTCGACAGGGATACTGAAGCTTTCTTT.

The chain couples TRBV7-2 to TRBJ2-7; unclear D gene. The CDR3 extends over 15 amino acids. Germline loops: CDR1 SGHTA, CDR2 FQGNSA. V was shortened by 5 bases and J by 6 bases, with 20 bases between the two germline ends. This CDR3 reads CASSPLTPDPLEQYF. CDR3 coding DNA: TGTGCCAGCAGCCCCCTGACTCCGGATCCCCTCGAGCAGTACTTC.